This T cell receptor beta chain emerged from a study of identical twins (dated by TCRdb to about 2016). About the study as a whole: TCR alpha and beta repertoires from monozygotic twins, unrelated adults of various ages and cord blood were deep-sequenced to test whether fetal clonotypes persist. To rule out contamination, replicate twin experiments were performed at different times with different library preparation protocols. The study at large found these results: Abundant cord blood beta clonotypes had fewer insertions, young adult naive repertoires showed a similar but weaker trend, and memory repertoires showed no such trend. In monozygotic twins, out-of-frame TCR alpha sharing was systematically underestimated by recombination models, although the models agreed with sharing between unrelated individuals. Excess twin sharing in beta out-of-frame sequences was weaker because fewer shared sequences lowered the signal-to-noise ratio. Invariant T cells such as MAIT and iNKT could partly confound zero-insertion analyses, though diverse VJ usage argued against this for most clonotypes. Because the same donors could not be followed over many years, conclusions were based on cross-sectional statistical analysis. Compared with coincidental sharing between unrelated individuals, an excess of low generation-probability sequences was observed among out-of-frame TCR alpha sequences shared between twins.

In its sample, this clonotype was seen a few times. Its antigen is currently not known. Per-nucleotide qualities are absent, and no much larger clonotype sits a single base away. Taken from cysteine to phenylalanine, the CDR3 has 15 residues. Left in the record is the CDR3 DNA by itself, 45 bases read in frame from the first base. The germline V gene provides CDR1 MNHEY and CDR2 SVGAGI. V is cut back by 0 bases and J by 6 bases, with 4 bases in the junction unmatched. The library was made by 5' RACE. The data were produced on an Illumina HiSeq 2000. Template switching introduced a universal primer binding site; the final cDNA contained a unique molecular identifier, enabling accurate counting of TCR cDNA molecules. Specific primers in the conserved constant-segment region were used to synthesize first-strand cDNA for the TCR alpha and beta chains. To control for contamination, every cDNA library carried two barcodes: a SMART-Mk sample barcode plus Illumina barcodes. TruSeq adapter sequences and Illumina sample barcodes were added in two successive PCR steps. The Illumina HiSeq platform was used with custom primers to sequence TCR alpha and beta cDNA libraries. The authors processed their data as follows. Unique molecular identifiers were extracted from raw reads with MiGEC, and CDR3 positions were determined with MiXCR. For each individual, recombination models were inferred using an EM algorithm with the repgenHMM and IGoR tools. The analysis of shared clonotypes was done with the tcR package in R, with sharing normalized by the product of cloneset sizes. To study raw recombination free of thymic and clonal selection effects, out-of-frame nonproductive sequences were analyzed. The public sequencing data were trimmed at Q25 with fastp and processed into clonotypes with MiXCR by TCRdb, which kept only in-frame beta chains. Each entry is one CDR3 protein sequence, shown with its most common DNA and genes. TCRdb's processing, not the authors', yielded these V and J calls. The sample table lists 350,000 to 500,000 distinct CDR3 sequences, roughly 18% of them with a count of one. The ten largest account for more than 10% of the sample.

Every donor was a healthy Caucasian. The researchers also sequenced three unrelated adults who were not twins: a male aged 18 to 29, a male aged 50 to 60, and a female aged 50 to 60. Miltenyi CD45RO+ enrichment and human naive T-cell isolation kits were used to isolate memory (CD45RO+) and naive T cells from PBMC. The rearranged chain carries TRBV6-5 and TRBJ2-2, and TRBD2 aligns with 7 junction nucleotides. Sequencing was done on a sample of naive T cells sorted from blood. According to the study, the label for this sample's cell subset or site signals: cells isolated with a human naive T-cell isolation kit. This clonotype was sampled from a man in his fifties in good health. CDR3 loop: CASSYSIGRAGELFF. The DNA sequence is as follows: TGTGCCAGCAGTTACTCGATAGGGAGGGCCGGGGAGCTGTTTTTT.